This T cell receptor beta chain is from a study of OX40 agonist ivuxolimab in advanced cancers. TCRdb's table, derived via immunoSEQ multiplex PCR, lists solely in-frame clones and lacks some. Of 98,000 or so clones in the sample, approximately 91% were seen once. The CDR3 covers 15 residues. Deletions cut 0 bases from V and 7 bases from J, with 14 bases between. The V gene's germline CDR1 is MGHRA and CDR2 YSYEKL. The clonotype originates from an adult with an advanced solid tumor such as melanoma, head and neck, liver or kidney cancer. The chain is built from TRBV4-1 and TRBJ2-3; D remains ambiguous. The source was CD4+ or CD8+ T cells sorted from blood, collected in a trial of the OX40 agonist ivuxolimab. CDR3 region: CASSQEGSRTNTQYF. The CDR3, as DNA: TGCGCCAGCAGCCAAGAGGGCAGCCGCACGAATACGCAGTATTTT.